This is a list of T cell receptor beta chains from one sample in a study of blood T cells in healthy people across ages. TCRdb independently ran MiXCR on the 5' RACE reads; one entry per CDR3 protein. The table records approximately 810,000 distinct CDR3 sequences, more than 25% of them present only once. The sample taken for sequencing was blood. The receptors here all came from a woman older than 75 in good health. Both conserved end residues are part of each CDR3. D genes are given only for firm matches. Some rows mark clone size as missing; the rest say once, few, many or name a class of expanded clone.

TRBJ2-5	-	TRBV7-2	-	CASSIARGTAGETQYF	TGTGCCAGCAGCATCGCGCGGGGAACGGCGGGGGAGACCCAGTACTTC
TRBJ1-6	-	TRBV6-2/TRBV6-3	-	CASSYELTDPLHF	TGTGCCAGCAGTTACGAGCTGACTGATCCCCTCCACTTT
TRBJ2-2	-	TRBV6-2/TRBV6-3	-	CASSYSSGALTGELFF	TGTGCCAGCAGTTACTCCTCGGGGGCCCTCACCGGGGAGCTGTTTTTT
TRBJ1-1	-	TRBV19	-	CASSPLSLTGSTEAFF	TGCGCCAGTAGCCCTTTGAGCCTTACAGGGAGCACTGAAGCTTTCTTT
TRBJ1-1	-	TRBV3-1	many	CASSQRDTEAFF	TGTGCCAGCAGCCAAAGGGACACTGAAGCTTTCTTT
TRBJ2-4	-	TRBV5-1	few	CASSLEGTKNIQYF	TGCGCCAGCAGCTTGGAAGGGACCAAAAACATTCAGTACTTC
TRBJ2-1	TRBD2	TRBV24-1	many	CATSDTVAGYFNEQFF	TGTGCCACCAGTGATACCGTAGCGGGGTATTTCAATGAGCAGTTCTTC
TRBJ1-4	TRBD1	TRBV7-9	many	CASSLTGGSEKLFF	TGTGCCAGCAGCTTAACAGGGGGCTCCGAAAAACTGTTTTTT
TRBJ2-1	-	TRBV15	many	CATSRRGAGYNEQFF	TGTGCCACCAGCAGAAGAGGGGCGGGCTACAATGAGCAGTTCTTC
TRBJ2-1	-	TRBV20-1	-	CSAMSAGTYNEQFF	TGCAGTGCTATGTCGGCGGGAACCTACAATGAGCAGTTCTTC